One and the same sample provided the 30 T cell receptor beta chains below, sequenced in a study of beta chain features in type 1 diabetes. The entirety of the isolated RNA underwent reverse transcription, so expressed TCRB transcripts were sequenced. This table comes from immunoSEQ multiplex PCR, and its TCRdb copy is limited to in-frame clones, with some not included. Of over 200,000 clones in the sample, 11% were seen once. No antigen has been assigned to these receptors. The study's findings and limits: In every one of the four CD4+ subsets, TCRB CDR3s were moderately but significantly shorter in Type 1 diabetes patients.

Sequencing used naive CD4+ T cells from blood. The receptors derive from a young man with type 1 diabetes.

This clone was counted between two and nine times. The rearrangement joins TRBV4-2 to TRBJ1-5; TRBD1 agrees at 7 bases. J gave up 5 bases and V 4 bases, and 8 bases lay outside the gene matches. This CDR3 contains 15 residues. From germline, CDR1 is LGHNA and CDR2 YNFKEQ. CDR3 nucleotide sequence: TGTGCCAGCAGCCTTATCGACAGGGACCATCAGCCCCAGCATTTT. Its translation is CASSLIDRDHQPQHF.

This clone came up a few times. The V call is TRBV6-5, the J call TRBJ2-7, with D maybe TRBD2 (5 bases). V lost 7 bases, J lost 3 bases, and 10 bases lay in between. Germline CDR1 is MNHEY and CDR2 is SVGAGI. The CDR3 has 12 residues. CDR3 sequence: CASTGGGYEQYF. The CDR3, as DNA: TGTGCCAGCACAGGCGGAGGCTACGAGCAGTACTTC.

This clone was counted only a few times. The genes are TRBV6-5 and TRBJ2-7; TRBD1 matches 9 bases. The CDR3 spans 15 residues. J lost 3 bases, V lost 4 bases, and 7 bases had no gene match. Looked up from germline, CDR1 is MNHEY and CDR2 is SVGAGI. CDR3 amino acids: CASSSPGTGIYEQYF. The CDR3, as DNA: TGTGCCAGCAGTTCTCCTGGGACAGGGATCTACGAGCAGTACTTC.

This clone appeared a few times. V gene TRBV2 combines with J gene TRBJ2-7; D gene uncertain. V lost 4 bases and J lost 2, with 6 bases in between. Per germline, CDR1 SNHLY and CDR2 FYNNEI. This CDR3 is built from 12 residues. CDR3 nucleotide sequence: TGTGCCAGCAGTGTACGGGCCTACGAGCAGTACTTC. Encoded protein: CASSVRAYEQYF.

This chain links TRBV4-2 with TRBJ2-3; 7 bases align to TRBD2. The germline V gene has CDR1 LGHNA and CDR2 YNFKEQ. The CDR3 covers 16 residues. V lost 4 bases to trimming and J lost 3 bases; unmatched junction nucleotides: 10. The CDR3 protein is CASSPSRAGSTDTQYF. DNA of the CDR3: TGTGCCAGCAGCCCCAGCCGAGCGGGGTCAACAGATACGCAGTATTTT.

V gene TRBV19 combines with J gene TRBJ2-7, with 10 bases fitting TRBD2. Germline trimming cut 6 bases from V and 3 bases from J; bases unmatched to any gene: 8. Germline V gene lookup returns CDR1 LNHDA and CDR2 SQIVND (reference sequence). The length of the CDR3 is 15 residues. The CDR3 nucleotides are TGTGCCAGTAGCTACGGACTAGCGGCGAGCTACGAGCAGTACTTC. It is translated as CASSYGLAASYEQYF.

The chain uses TRBV15 and TRBJ1-2; no clear D. Per germline, CDR1 LNHNV and CDR2 YYDKDF (reference sequence). The CDR3 runs to 15 residues. Trimming removed 0 bases at V and 4 bases at J, with 12 bases between. The CDR3 DNA follows: TGTGCCACCAGCAGAGATCGGGGTCGGAGCTATGGCTACACCTTC. This gives the protein CATSRDRGRSYGYTF. The complete variable domain, with remaining parts taken from reference TRBV15 and TRBJ1-2, reads DAMVIQNPRYQVTQFGKPVTLSCSQTLNHNVMYWYQQKSSQAPKLLFHYYDKDFNNEADTPDNFQSRRPNTSFCFLDIRSPGLGDTAMYLCATSRDRGRSYGYTFGSGTRLTVV.

This clone turned up a few times. V usage is TRBV2 and J usage is TRBJ2-3; D remains unclear. The CDR3 spans 10 residues. Trimming took 7 bases from V and 7 from J, leaving 6 bases between them. Germline V lookup: CDR1 SNHLY, CDR2 FYNNEI. In DNA form, the CDR3 reads TGTGCCAGCACGTTGTATACGCAGTATTTT. Its protein product is CASTLYTQYF. The variable domain in full, with the rest retrieved from reference TRBV2 and TRBJ2-3, is EPEVTQTPSHQVTQMGQEVILRCVPISNHLYFYWYRQILGQKVEFLVSFYNNEISEKSEIFDDQFSVERPDGSNFTLKIRSTKLEDSAMYFCASTLYTQYFGPGTRLTVL.

This chain uses TRBV9 with TRBJ1-1; no clear D gene. Germline CDR1 is SGDLS and CDR2 is YYNGEE. V was shortened by 4 bases and J by 1 base, with 11 bases between the two germline ends. The length of the CDR3 is 14 residues. The CDR3 region has the DNA TGTGCCAGCAGCCCGCCCATGGCGAACACTGAAGCTTTCTTT. Its translation is CASSPPMANTEAFF.

The chain has TRBV9 and TRBJ1-2; 8 bases are a match to TRBD1. Germline CDR1 SGDLS, CDR2 YYNGEE. Trimming removed 3 bases from V and 2 bases from J; junction bases left unmatched: 6. The CDR3 sequence is 15 residues long. In DNA form, the CDR3 reads TGTGCCAGCAGCGCTCGACAGGGGTCCAACTATGGCTACACCTTC. Translating gives CASSARQGSNYGYTF.

There are a few counts of this clone. The chain combines TRBV6-5 with TRBJ2-2; TRBD1 is a possible D gene (6 bases). The germline V gene has CDR1 MNHEY and CDR2 SVGAGI. This CDR3 contains 15 residues. The V end lost 1 base, the J end lost 3 bases, and 9 bases lay between the germline ends. CDR3 coding DNA: TGTGCCAGCAGTTACTTCCAGGGGTACACCGGGGAGCTGTTTTTT. Encoded protein: CASSYFQGYTGELFF.

This clone was counted a few times. The chain employs TRBV5-4 and TRBJ2-3; 7 bases map to TRBD1. J lost 4 bases, V lost 4 bases, and 9 bases had no gene match. Germline CDR1 reads SGHNT; CDR2 reads YYREEE (reference sequence). There are 15 residues in the CDR3. CDR3 protein: CASSLDRRVPDTQYF. The CDR3 DNA reads as TGTGCCAGCAGCCTGGACAGGAGAGTCCCAGATACGCAGTATTTT.

This clone was picked up a small number of times. The chain uses TRBV7-9 and TRBJ2-2; possibly TRBD1 for D (5 bases). The V gene lost 3 bases and the J gene lost 5 bases, with 10 bases spanning the gap. The CDR3 extends over 14 amino acids. Looked up from germline, CDR1 is SEHNR and CDR2 is FQNEAQ (reference sequence). CDR3 amino acids: CASSFRVGTGELFF. The CDR3 DNA follows: TGTGCCAGCAGCTTCAGGGTTGGAACCGGGGAGCTGTTTTTT.

This clone turned up a few times. The chain has TRBV14 and TRBJ2-5, with a tentative D call TRBD1 (6 bases). Germline assignment: CDR1 SGHDN and CDR2 FVKESK. The CDR3 runs 14 residues. V was clipped by 5 bases and J by 1 base, with 11 bases between them. The chain's CDR3 is CASSLRQVQETQYF. The DNA for the CDR3 is TGTGCCAGCAGCTTAAGACAGGTCCAAGAGACCCAGTACTTC.

Only a few counts were recorded for this clone. The junction departs from germline at one end; a sequencing error may be responsible. This CDR3 is CASSRTGPNGKLFF. The CDR3 DNA sequence: TGTGCCAGCAGCCGAACAGGGCCTAATGGAAAACTGTTTTTT. V gene TRBV2 combines with J gene TRBJ1-4; tentative D call: TRBD1 (6 bases). This CDR3 comprises 14 residues. CDR1 is SNHLY and CDR2 is FYNNEI in the germline V gene.

This clone was counted between two and nine times. The V gene is TRBV28, the J gene TRBJ1-5; D is perhaps TRBD1 (5 bases). This CDR3 has 14 amino acids. The germline V gene encodes CDR1 MDHEN and CDR2 SYDVKM. Trimming took 6 bases from V and 3 from J, leaving 12 bases between them. CDR3 region: CASSLTAYNQPQHF. CDR3 in DNA: TGTGCCAGCAGCTTGACAGCATACAATCAGCCCCAGCATTTT.

This clone was counted a few times. J is TRBJ1-1 and V is TRBV5-1, with a weak D call TRBD1 (6 bases). Trimming left V 0 bases short and J 4 bases short, with 10 bases between. CDR3 length equals 14 residues. Germline V gene data show CDR1 as SGHRS and CDR2 as YFSETQ. In DNA form, the CDR3 reads TGCGCCAGCAGCTTGGAAGGGGGGGCCACTGAAGCTTTCTTT. Its protein product is CASSLEGGATEAFF. Full variable domain (remainder filled in from reference TRBV5-1 and TRBJ1-1): KAGVTQTPRYLIKTRGQQVTLSCSPISGHRSVSWYQQTPGQGLQFLFEYFSETQRNKGNFPGRFSGRQFSNSRSEMNVSTLELGDSALYLCASSLEGGATEAFFGQGTRLTVV.

This clone was detected only once. The chain carries TRBV5-1 and TRBJ2-5; 10 bases are a match to TRBD1. The CDR3 has 16 amino acids. The V gene end was trimmed by 4 bases and the J gene end by 2 bases; junction bases not matched to a gene: 8. The V gene's germline CDR1 is SGHRS and CDR2 YFSETQ. Here the CDR3 reads CASSLRTGGIQETQYF. CDR3 nucleotide sequence: TGCGCCAGCAGCCTCCGGACAGGGGGAATACAAGAGACCCAGTACTTC.

This clone showed up just a few times. The V call is TRBV18, the J call TRBJ1-6; the D gene is possibly TRBD1 (5 bases). The CDR3 has 13 residues. The V and J ends lost 3 bases and 10 bases respectively, with 10 bases between them. Germline CDR1 reads KGHSH; CDR2 reads LQKENI. In DNA, the CDR3 is TGTGCCAGCTCACCTCAGGGTGGATCACCCCTCCACTTT. It yields the protein CASSPQGGSPLHF.

This CDR3 reads CASSSTGDQPQHF. CDR3 nucleotides: TGTGCCAGCAGCTCTACAGGGGATCAGCCCCAGCATTTT. The chain links TRBV7-9 to TRBJ1-5; 7 bases align to TRBD1. Looked up from germline, CDR1 is SEHNR and CDR2 is FQNEAQ (reference sequence). V shed 4 bases and J 5 bases; nucleotides not matched to a gene: 2. The CDR3 is made up of 13 amino acids. Full variable domain (missing parts from reference TRBV7-9 and TRBJ1-5): DTGVSQNPRHKITKRGQNVTFRCDPISEHNRLYWYRQTLGQGPEFLTYFQNEAQLEKSRLLSDRFSAERPKGSFSTLEIQRTEQGDSAMYLCASSSTGDQPQHFGDGTRLSIL.

This clone was seen only a few times. The chain recombines TRBV30 with TRBJ2-1, with a weak D call TRBD2 (6 bases). The ends were cut back, 3 bases at V and 6 bases at J, with 15 bases in the middle. This CDR3 region has 14 residues. Germline loops: CDR1 GTSNPN, CDR2 SVGIG (reference sequence). CDR3 region: CAWSASVLINEQFF. The CDR3, as DNA: TGTGCCTGGAGCGCTAGCGTTTTAATCAATGAGCAGTTCTTC.

The chain is built from TRBV7-8 and TRBJ2-5; 7 nucleotides line up with TRBD2. Germline CDR1 is SGHVS and CDR2 is FQNEAQ. CDR3 length: 15 residues. V was clipped by 1 base and J by 4 bases; unmatched bases: 6. The CDR3 DNA is TGTGCCAGCAGCTTAGTGGGCAGGGAGGGAGAGACCCAGTACTTC. Translated: CASSLVGREGETQYF.

This clone was picked up a small number of times. V usage is TRBV7-9 and J usage is TRBJ2-2; 9 positions match TRBD1. The germline CDR1 and CDR2 sequences are SEHNR and FQNEAQ (reference sequence). The CDR3 totals 15 residues. J was trimmed by 3 bases and V by 5 bases; bases with no gene match: 4. CDR3 sequence: CASSPGQGYTGELFF. The CDR3 region has the DNA TGTGCCAGCAGCCCGGGACAGGGATACACCGGGGAGCTGTTTTTT.

The rearrangement joins TRBV11-2 to TRBJ1-6; D call uncertain. Germline V CDR1 and CDR2: SGHAT, FQNNGV. The CDR3 has 14 amino acids. The V gene lost 5 bases and the J gene lost 5 bases, with 10 bases spanning the gap. The CDR3 reads CASSPRHNNSPLHF. The CDR3 nucleotides are TGTGCCAGCAGCCCGCGACACAATAATTCACCCCTCCACTTT.

This clone appeared a few times. The chain joins TRBV5-1 to TRBJ2-6; no reliable D call. CDR1 is SGHRS and CDR2 is YFSETQ in the germline V gene. V was trimmed by 0 bases and J by 4 bases, leaving 11 bases between them. The CDR3 is made up of 16 amino acids. CDR3: CASSLVGSTGANVLTF. CDR3 nucleotide sequence: TGCGCCAGCAGCTTGGTCGGGTCGACCGGGGCCAACGTCCTGACTTTC. Filled out from reference TRBV5-1 and TRBJ2-6, the complete variable domain reads KAGVTQTPRYLIKTRGQQVTLSCSPISGHRSVSWYQQTPGQGLQFLFEYFSETQRNKGNFPGRFSGRQFSNSRSEMNVSTLELGDSALYLCASSLVGSTGANVLTFGAGSRLTVL.

This clone appeared a few times. The rearrangement uses TRBV5-4 and TRBJ2-3, with 9 bases aligning to TRBD2. V trimming: 6 bases; J trimming: 6 bases; junction bases outside the gene matches: 11. The germline CDR1 and CDR2 sequences are SGHNT and YYREEE (reference sequence). This CDR3 is 15 amino acids long. CDR3 bases: TGTGCCAGCAACCCGCGGGGGGGCAGGAGTGATACGCAGTATTTT. It translates to CASNPRGGRSDTQYF. Variable domain in full (rest from reference TRBV5-4 and TRBJ2-3): ETGVTQSPTHLIKTRGQQVTLRCSSQSGHNTVSWYQQALGQGPQFIFQYYREEENGRGNFPPRFSGLQFPNYSSELNVNALELDDSALYLCASNPRGGRSDTQYFGPGTRLTVL.

The chain couples TRBV18 to TRBJ2-7; TRBD1 matches at 9 bases. Unmatched junction bases numbered 5, after V lost 3 bases and J lost 5 bases. Germline CDR1 KGHSH, CDR2 LQKENI. The CDR3 runs 14 residues. The chain's CDR3 is CASSPGQGVHEQYF. The CDR3 bases are TGTGCCAGCTCACCGGGACAGGGTGTTCACGAGCAGTACTTC.

The chain couples TRBV7-9 to TRBJ1-5, with a weak D call TRBD1 (6 bases). The CDR3 is 14 amino acids. Germline lookup yields CDR1 SEHNR and CDR2 FQNEAQ (reference sequence). The V gene lost 5 bases and the J gene lost 5 bases, with 13 bases spanning the gap. Here the CDR3 DNA reads TGTGCCAGCAGCGCGGGGGCCCTTGATCAGCCCCAGCATTTT. Protein: CASSAGALDQPQHF.

V is TRBV5-1 and J is TRBJ2-3; the D gene is possibly TRBD2 (5 bases). This CDR3 spans 15 amino acids. The germline V gene has CDR1 SGHRS and CDR2 YFSETQ. V lost 4 bases, J lost 3 bases, and 15 bases lay in between. The CDR3 region has the DNA TGCGCCAGCAGCCCCGGGCCTAGCAAGACAGATACGCAGTATTTT. Translation: CASSPGPSKTDTQYF.

This clone turned up a few times. The chain is built from TRBV18 and TRBJ1-5; D is perhaps TRBD1 (5 bases). V lost 5 bases and J lost 4, with 15 bases in between. The CDR3 is made up of 15 amino acids. Per germline, CDR1 KGHSH and CDR2 LQKENI. The CDR3 bases are TGTGCCAGCTCAAATGGAGTGGGGCCAAATCAGCCCCAGCATTTT. Protein product: CASSNGVGPNQPQHF.